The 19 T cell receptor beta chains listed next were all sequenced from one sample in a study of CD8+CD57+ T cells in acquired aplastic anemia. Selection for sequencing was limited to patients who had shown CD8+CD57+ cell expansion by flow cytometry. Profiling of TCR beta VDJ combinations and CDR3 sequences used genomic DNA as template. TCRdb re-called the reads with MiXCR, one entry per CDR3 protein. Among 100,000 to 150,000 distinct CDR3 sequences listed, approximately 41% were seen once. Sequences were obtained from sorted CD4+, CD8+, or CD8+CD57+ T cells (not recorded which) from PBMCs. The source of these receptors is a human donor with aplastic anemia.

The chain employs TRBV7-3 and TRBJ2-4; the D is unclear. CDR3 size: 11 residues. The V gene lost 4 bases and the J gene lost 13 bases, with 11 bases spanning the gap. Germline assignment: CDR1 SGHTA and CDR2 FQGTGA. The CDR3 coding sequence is TGTGCCAGCAGCTCAACCTACGGACAGTACTTC. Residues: CASSSTYGQYF.

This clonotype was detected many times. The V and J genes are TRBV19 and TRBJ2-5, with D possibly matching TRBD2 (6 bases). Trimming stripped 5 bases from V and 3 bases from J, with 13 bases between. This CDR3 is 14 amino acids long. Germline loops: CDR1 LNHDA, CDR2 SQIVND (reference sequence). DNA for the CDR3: TGTGCCAGTAGTCGGAGGGAAGGCGAAGAGACCCAGTACTTC. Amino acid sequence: CASSRREGEETQYF. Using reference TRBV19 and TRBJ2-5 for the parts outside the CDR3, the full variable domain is DGGITQSPKYLFRKEGQNVTLSCEQNLNHDAMYWYRQDPGQGLRLIYYSQIVNDFQKGDIAEGYSVSREKKESFPLTVTSAQKNPTAFYLCASSRREGEETQYFGPGTRLLVL.

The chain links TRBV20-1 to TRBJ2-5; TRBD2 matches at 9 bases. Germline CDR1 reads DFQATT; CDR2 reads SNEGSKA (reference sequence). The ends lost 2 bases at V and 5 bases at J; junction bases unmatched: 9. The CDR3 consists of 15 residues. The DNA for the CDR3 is TGCAGTGCTAGATATCGAGCGGGGGGCCGGGAGACCCAGTACTTC. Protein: CSARYRAGGRETQYF.

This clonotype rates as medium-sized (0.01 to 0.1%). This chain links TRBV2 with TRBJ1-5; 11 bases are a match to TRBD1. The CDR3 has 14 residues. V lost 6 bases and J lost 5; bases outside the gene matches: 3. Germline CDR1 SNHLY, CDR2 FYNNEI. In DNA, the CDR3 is TGTGCCAGCAGCGGGACAGGGGGTTATCAGCCCCAGCATTTT. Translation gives CASSGTGGYQPQHF.

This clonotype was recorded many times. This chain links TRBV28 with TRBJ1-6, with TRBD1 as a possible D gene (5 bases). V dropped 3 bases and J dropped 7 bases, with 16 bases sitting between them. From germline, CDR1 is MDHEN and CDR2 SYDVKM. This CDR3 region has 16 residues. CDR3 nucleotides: TGTGCCAGCAGTTTGAATCGGCCAGGGCGAAATTCACCCCTCCACTTT. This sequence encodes CASSLNRPGRNSPLHF.

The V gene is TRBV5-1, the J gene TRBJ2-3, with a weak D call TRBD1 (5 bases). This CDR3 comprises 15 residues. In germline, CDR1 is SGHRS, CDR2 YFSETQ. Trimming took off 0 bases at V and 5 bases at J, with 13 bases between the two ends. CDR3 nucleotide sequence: TGCGCCAGCAGCTTGGTCCAGGGAATTGTAGATACGCAGTATTTT. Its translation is CASSLVQGIVDTQYF.

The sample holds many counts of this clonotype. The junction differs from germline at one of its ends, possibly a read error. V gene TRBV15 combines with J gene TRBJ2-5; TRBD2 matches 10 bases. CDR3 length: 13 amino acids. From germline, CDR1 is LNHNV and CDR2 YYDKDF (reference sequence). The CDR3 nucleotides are TGTGCCACCAGCATTAGCGGGGGGCCCCTTACGGGCTTC. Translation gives CATSISGGPLTGF. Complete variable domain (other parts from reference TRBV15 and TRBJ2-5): DAMVIQNPRYQVTQFGKPVTLSCSQTLNHNVMYWYQQKSSQAPKLLFHYYDKDFNNEADTPDNFQSRRPNTSFCFLDIRSPGLGDTAMYLCATSISGGPLTGFGPGTRLLVL.

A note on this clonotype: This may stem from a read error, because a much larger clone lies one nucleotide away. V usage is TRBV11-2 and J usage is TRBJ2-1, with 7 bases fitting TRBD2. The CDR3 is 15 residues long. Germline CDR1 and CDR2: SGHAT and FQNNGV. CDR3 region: CASSLDGLAANGQFF. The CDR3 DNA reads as TGTGCCAGCAGCTTAGATGGTCTAGCGGCCAATGGGCAGTTCTTC. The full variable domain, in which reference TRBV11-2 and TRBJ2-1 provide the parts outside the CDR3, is EAGVAQSPRYKIIEKRQSVAFWCNPISGHATLYWYQQILGQGPKLLIQFQNNGVVDDSQLPKDRFSAERLKGVDSTLKIQPAKLEDSAVYLCASSLDGLAANGQFFGPGTRLTVL.

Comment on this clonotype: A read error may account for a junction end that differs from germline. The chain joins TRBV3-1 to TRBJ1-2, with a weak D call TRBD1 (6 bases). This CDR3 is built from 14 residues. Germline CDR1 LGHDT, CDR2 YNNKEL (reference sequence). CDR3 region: CASSGNTGPDGYAF. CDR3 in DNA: TGTGCCAGCAGCGGTAATACAGGGCCGGATGGCTACGCCTTC.

CDR3 sequence (DNA): TGTGCCAGTCCCTCCCAGGAAAAAACCTACGAGCAGTACTTC. It encodes CASPSQEKTYEQYF. The V and J genes are TRBV19 and TRBJ2-7, with unresolved D. The CDR3 has 14 residues. Germline assignment: CDR1 LNHDA and CDR2 SQIVND (reference sequence). The V end lost 8 bases, the J end lost 2 bases, and 16 bases lay between the germline ends.

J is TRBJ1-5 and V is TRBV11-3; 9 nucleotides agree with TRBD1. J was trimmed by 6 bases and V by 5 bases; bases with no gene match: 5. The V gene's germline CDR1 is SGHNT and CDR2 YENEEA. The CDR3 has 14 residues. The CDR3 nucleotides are TGTGCCAGCAGCCGGACAGGGGTGGGTCAGCCCCAGCATTTT. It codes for CASSRTGVGQPQHF.

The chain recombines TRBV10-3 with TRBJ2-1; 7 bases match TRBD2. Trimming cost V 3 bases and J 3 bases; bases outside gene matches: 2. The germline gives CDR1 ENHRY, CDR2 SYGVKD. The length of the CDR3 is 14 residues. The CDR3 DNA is TGTGCCATCAGTGATGGGGGGGGCTACAATGAGCAGTTCTTC. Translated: CAISDGGGYNEQFF.

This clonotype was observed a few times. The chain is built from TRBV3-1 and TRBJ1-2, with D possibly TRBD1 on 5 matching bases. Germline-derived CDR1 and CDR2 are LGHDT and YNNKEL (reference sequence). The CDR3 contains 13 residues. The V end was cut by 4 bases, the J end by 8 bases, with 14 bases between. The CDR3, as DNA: TGTGCCAGCAGCCCCTCCGGGGCGGGAGGCTACACCTTC. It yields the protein CASSPSGAGGYTF.

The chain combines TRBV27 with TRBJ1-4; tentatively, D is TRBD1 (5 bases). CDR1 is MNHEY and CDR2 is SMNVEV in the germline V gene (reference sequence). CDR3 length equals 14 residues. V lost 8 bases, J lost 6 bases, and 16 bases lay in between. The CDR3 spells CASAPGRGDEKLFF. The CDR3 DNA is TGTGCCAGCGCCCCCGGAAGGGGAGATGAAAAACTGTTTTTT.

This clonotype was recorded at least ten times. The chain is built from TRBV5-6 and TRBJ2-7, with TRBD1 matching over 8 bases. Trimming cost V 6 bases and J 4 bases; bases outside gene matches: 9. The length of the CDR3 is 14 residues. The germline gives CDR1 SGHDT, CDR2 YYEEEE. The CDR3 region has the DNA TGTGCCAGCACCCTATGGACAGGGAAGTACGAGCAGTACGTC. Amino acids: CASTLWTGKYEQYV.

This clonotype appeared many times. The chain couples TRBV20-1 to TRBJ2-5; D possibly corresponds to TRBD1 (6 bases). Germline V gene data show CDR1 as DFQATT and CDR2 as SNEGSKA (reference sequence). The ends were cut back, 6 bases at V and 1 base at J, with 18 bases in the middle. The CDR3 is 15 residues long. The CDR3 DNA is TGCAGTGCCTGGAGTATAAGGGACACCCAAGAGACCCAGTACTTC. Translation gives CSAWSIRDTQETQYF.

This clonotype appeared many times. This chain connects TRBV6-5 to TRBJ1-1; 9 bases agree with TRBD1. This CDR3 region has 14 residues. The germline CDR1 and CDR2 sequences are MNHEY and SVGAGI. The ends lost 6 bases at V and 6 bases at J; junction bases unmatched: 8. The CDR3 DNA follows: TGTGCCAGCAGATTACCCCGACAGGGGGCTGAAGCTTTCTTT. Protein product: CASRLPRQGAEAFF.

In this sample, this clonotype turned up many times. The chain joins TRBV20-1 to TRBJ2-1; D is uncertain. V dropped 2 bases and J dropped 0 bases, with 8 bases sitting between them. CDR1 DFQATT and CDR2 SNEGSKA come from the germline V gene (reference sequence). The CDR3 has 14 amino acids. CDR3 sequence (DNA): TGCAGTGCTAGACGTGTTATCTCCTACAATGAGCAGTTCTTC. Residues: CSARRVISYNEQFF.

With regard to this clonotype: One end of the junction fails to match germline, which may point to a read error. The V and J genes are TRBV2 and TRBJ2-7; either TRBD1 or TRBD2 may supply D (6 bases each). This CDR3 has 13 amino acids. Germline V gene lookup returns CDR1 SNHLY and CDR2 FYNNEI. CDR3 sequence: CASGEIKGGEQYF. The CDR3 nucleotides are TGTGCCAGCGGTGAAATAAAGGGGGGTGAGCAGTACTTC.